This entry describes one T cell receptor (beta chain). This sample was included in a study of blood T cell repertoires in COVID-19. The wider study: PBMCs, B-cell-depleted T cells, or T cells provided the cDNA or gDNA that made up the material.

V dropped 4 bases and J dropped 3 bases, with 9 bases sitting between them. This CDR3 spans 13 amino acids. The germline gives CDR1 SGHRS, CDR2 YFSETQ. Profiling relied on immunoSEQ multiplex PCR, and the TCRdb table lists in-frame clones only, not all of them. Seen here are 230,000 or so clones, roughly 84% observed once, and the top ten hold approximately 4.7%. This receptor was identified in a man aged 45-65 years with active or convalescent COVID-19. The chain couples TRBV5-1 to TRBJ2-3; TRBD1 is a possible D gene (5 bases). The material sequenced was peripheral blood. In nucleotides, the CDR3 is TGCGCCAGCAGCGCTCAGGGTACAGATACGCAGTATTTT. Translating gives CASSAQGTDTQYF.